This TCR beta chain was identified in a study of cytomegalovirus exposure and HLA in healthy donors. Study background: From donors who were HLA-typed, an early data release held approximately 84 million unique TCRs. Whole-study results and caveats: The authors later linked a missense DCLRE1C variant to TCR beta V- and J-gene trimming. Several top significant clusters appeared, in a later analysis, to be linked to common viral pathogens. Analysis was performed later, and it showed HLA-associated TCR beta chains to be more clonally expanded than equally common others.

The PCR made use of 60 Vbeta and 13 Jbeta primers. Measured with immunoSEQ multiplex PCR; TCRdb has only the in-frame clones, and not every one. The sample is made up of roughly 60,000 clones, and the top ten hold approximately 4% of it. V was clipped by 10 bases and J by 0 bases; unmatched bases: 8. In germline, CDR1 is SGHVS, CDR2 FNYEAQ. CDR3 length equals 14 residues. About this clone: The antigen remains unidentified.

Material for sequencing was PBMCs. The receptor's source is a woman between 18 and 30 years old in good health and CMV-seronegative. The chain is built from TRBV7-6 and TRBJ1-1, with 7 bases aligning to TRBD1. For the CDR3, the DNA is TGTGCCACTGGGACAGATGAGGTGAACACTGAAGCTTTCTTT. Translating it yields CATGTDEVNTEAFF.